Sequencing of this T cell receptor beta chain was carried out in a study of blood T cells in healthy people across ages. Each sample yielded at least 5 micrograms of PBMC total RNA. To note about this clonotype: This may be a read error, as it is one base from a much larger clone.

Germline V CDR1 and CDR2: KGHDR, SFDVKD. This CDR3 spans 15 amino acids. Alongside a J-beta primer mix, a sample-barcoded 5' primer served in a second PCR lasting about 7 to 12 cycles. TCRdb re-analysed the 5' RACE reads in MiXCR, keeping a single row per CDR3 protein. In the table there are about 730,000 distinct CDR3 sequences, roughly two fifths of which are singletons. V usage is TRBV24-1 and J usage is TRBJ2-1, with TRBD1 matching over 12 bases. Sequencing was done on a sample of blood. The TCR originated in a woman aged 60 to 75 in good health. The CDR3 loop is CATSQGGTGGNKQFF. The CDR3 DNA is TGTGCCACCAGTCAGGGTGGGACAGGGGGCAATAAGCAGTTCTTC.